A single sample gave rise to the 17 T cell receptor beta chains below, sequenced in a study of cytomegalovirus exposure and HLA in healthy donors. PCR was performed using 60 Vbeta and 13 Jbeta primers. Profiled with immunoSEQ multiplex PCR; TCRdb holds only in-frame clones, not every one. This table holds approximately 150,000 clones, roughly four fifths found once. Sequencing input: PBMCs. Receptor source: a man aged 50 to 59 in good health and CMV-seropositive.

The V call is TRBV5-5, the J call TRBJ2-7; 9 positions agree with TRBD1. CDR1 and CDR2 (germline): SGHKS, YYEKEE (reference sequence). Losses at the gene ends were 4 bases for V and 3 bases for J; bases not matched to a gene: 5. CDR3 size: 14 residues. As DNA, the CDR3 is TGTGCCAGCAGCCACGACAGGGGGTACTACGAGCAGTACTTC. This codes for CASSHDRGYYEQYF.

The chain employs TRBV7-3 and TRBJ2-1, with D possibly being TRBD2 (5 bases). This CDR3 has 13 amino acids. With 5 bases removed from V and 7 bases from J, the gap between germline ends came to 12 bases. The germline V gene encodes CDR1 SGHTA and CDR2 FQGTGA. The CDR3 DNA reads as TGTGCCAGCAGCCTTCTTAGCGAAAATGAGCAGTTCTTC. It yields the protein CASSLLSENEQFF. Complete variable domain (other parts from reference TRBV7-3 and TRBJ2-1): GAGVSQTPSNKVTEKGKYVELRCDPISGHTALYWYRQSLGQGPEFLIYFQGTGAADDSGLPNDRFFAVRPEGSVSTLKIQRTERGDSAVYLCASSLLSENEQFFGPGTRLTVL.

J is TRBJ2-1 and V is TRBV7-9; D is uncertain. This CDR3 has 14 amino acids. The germline gives CDR1 SEHNR, CDR2 FQNEAQ (reference sequence). Deletions cut 4 bases from V and 7 bases from J, with 14 bases between. The CDR3 region is CASSSEIKRNEQFF. CDR3 nucleotide sequence: TGTGCCAGCAGCTCGGAGATAAAACGGAATGAGCAGTTCTTC. Together with reference TRBV7-9 and TRBJ2-1, the CDR3 gives the full variable domain: DTGVSQNPRHKITKRGQNVTFRCDPISEHNRLYWYRQTLGQGPEFLTYFQNEAQLEKSRLLSDRFSAERPKGSFSTLEIQRTEQGDSAMYLCASSSEIKRNEQFFGPGTRLTVL.

This clone was observed a handful of times. The rearrangement uses TRBV5-1 and TRBJ2-7, with D perhaps TRBD2 (6 bases). The germline CDR1 and CDR2 sequences are SGHRS and YFSETQ. This CDR3 is 13 amino acids long. V was clipped by 5 bases and J by 3 bases, with 12 bases between them. The chain's CDR3 is CASSSGDLYEQYF. CDR3 sequence (DNA): TGCGCCAGCAGTTCGGGGGACCTCTACGAGCAGTACTTC. The full variable domain, in which reference TRBV5-1 and TRBJ2-7 provide the parts outside the CDR3, is KAGVTQTPRYLIKTRGQQVTLSCSPISGHRSVSWYQQTPGQGLQFLFEYFSETQRNKGNFPGRFSGRQFSNSRSEMNVSTLELGDSALYLCASSSGDLYEQYFGPGTRLTVT.

V and J are TRBV9 and TRBJ2-5, with 7 bases fitting TRBD1. The J call may be mistaken, given a closer DNA end match to TRBJ2-7. Germline values: CDR1 SGDLS, CDR2 YYNGEE. There are 16 residues in the CDR3. CDR3 sequence: CASSPLTGSRGYEQYF. The CDR3 DNA reads TGTGCCAGCAGCCCCTTGACAGGGAGCAGAGGTTACGAGCAGTACTTC.

The J gene is TRBJ2-5, the V gene TRBV29-1; no clear D gene. Deletions cut 4 bases from V and 1 base from J, with 16 bases between. Germline CDR1 reads SQVTM; CDR2 reads ANQGSEA. The CDR3 spans 15 residues. CDR3 sequence: CSVAQSSRGQETQYF. As DNA, the CDR3 is TGCAGCGTTGCCCAATCTTCCCGCGGCCAAGAGACCCAGTACTTC.

J is TRBJ2-4 and V is TRBV16; D unclear. There are 14 residues in the CDR3. Trimming pared 3 bases from V and 0 bases from J, leaving 6 bases between. Germline loops: CDR1 KGHSY, CDR2 FQNENV. CDR3 loop: CASSHFLAKNIQYF. The CDR3 DNA reads TGTGCCAGCAGCCATTTTCTAGCCAAAAACATTCAGTACTTC.

The V call is TRBV6-6, the J call TRBJ1-1; TRBD1 agrees at 7 bases. Losses at the gene ends were 4 bases for V and 1 base for J; bases not matched to a gene: 6. The CDR3 covers 15 residues. CDR1 is MNHNY, CDR2 SVGAGI, per germline (reference sequence). For the CDR3, the DNA is TGTGCCAGCAGTTCAAGTGACAGGGCGAACACTGAAGCTTTCTTT. Translated: CASSSSDRANTEAFF.

The chain recombines TRBV30 with TRBJ2-7, with D tentatively TRBD2 (5 bases). Trimming took off 2 bases at V and 7 bases at J, with 12 bases between the two ends. CDR1 GTSNPN and CDR2 SVGIG come from the germline V gene (reference sequence). The CDR3 has 12 amino acids. CDR3 amino acids: CAWSPPRREQYF. The CDR3 bases are TGTGCCTGGAGTCCTCCCCGGAGGGAGCAGTACTTC. Combining the CDR3 with reference TRBV30 and TRBJ2-7 gives the whole variable domain SQTIHQWPATLVQPVGSPLSLECTVEGTSNPNLYWYRQAAGRGLQLLFYSVGIGQISSEVPQNLSASRPQDRQFILSSKKLLLSDSGFYLCAWSPPRREQYFGPGTRLTVT.

This clone was seen more than once but under ten times. The CDR3 loop reads CASSSLGQQETQYF. The CDR3 DNA reads as TGCGCCAGCAGCTCACTAGGACAGCAAGAGACCCAGTACTTC. V and J are TRBV5-1 and TRBJ2-5, with a possible D match to TRBD1 (6 bases). The CDR3 covers 14 residues. Looked up from germline, CDR1 is SGHRS and CDR2 is YFSETQ. The ends were cut back, 3 bases at V and 2 bases at J, with 11 bases in the middle.

This clone has more than one count but fewer than ten. The chain links TRBV7-2 to TRBJ2-7; 11 bases line up with TRBD1. J was trimmed by 5 bases and V by 5 bases; bases with no gene match: 5. Germline lookup yields CDR1 SGHTA and CDR2 FQGNSA. The CDR3 contains 14 residues. The CDR3: CASSRTGGADEQYF. In nucleotides, the CDR3 is TGTGCCAGCAGCCGGACAGGGGGCGCAGACGAGCAGTACTTC.

The chain links TRBV6-5 to TRBJ2-1, with 7 bases identical to TRBD2. The CDR3 contains 16 residues. V lost 2 bases, J lost 2 bases, and 6 bases stayed unmatched. Germline CDR1 reads MNHEY; CDR2 reads SVGAGI. The CDR3 DNA reads as TGTGCCAGCAGTTACGGGCTAGCGGTCACCTACAATGAGCAGTTCTTC. Residues: CASSYGLAVTYNEQFF.

This clone has only one observation. V gene TRBV7-9 combines with J gene TRBJ2-5, with a weak D call TRBD1 (5 bases). The germline V and J ends were trimmed by 0 bases and 5 bases, with 10 bases remaining between them. This CDR3 has 14 residues. Looked up from germline, CDR1 is SEHNR and CDR2 is FQNEAQ (reference sequence). CDR3: CASSLAGGAETQYF. As DNA, the CDR3 is TGTGCCAGCAGCTTAGCGGGTGGGGCTGAGACCCAGTACTTC.

V is TRBV2 and J is TRBJ1-4; 8 bases match TRBD1. Per germline, CDR1 SNHLY and CDR2 FYNNEI. This CDR3 is 14 amino acids long. Trimming at V came to 5 bases and at J to 6 bases, leaving 5 bases not matched to a gene. The CDR3 DNA is TGTGCCAGCAGTTCAGGGGGCGCGGATGAAAAACTGTTTTTT. Residues: CASSSGGADEKLFF.

Here the CDR3 reads CASSIGLATGLFF. The CDR3 region has the DNA TGTGCCAGTAGTATAGGACTAGCGACGGGCCTGTTCTTC. This chain links TRBV19 with TRBJ2-1; 8 bases map to TRBD2. Unmatched junction bases numbered 8, after V lost 1 base and J lost 15 bases. CDR3 length equals 13 residues. The germline V gene encodes CDR1 LNHDA and CDR2 SQIVND (reference sequence).

The chain joins TRBV19 to TRBJ1-2; D is unresolved. The CDR3 has 13 amino acids. Trimming took off 9 bases at V and 5 bases at J, with 16 bases between the two ends. From germline, CDR1 is LNHDA and CDR2 SQIVND (reference sequence). DNA of the CDR3: TGTGCCAGCCGCCAGCGGGCAAAATATGGCTACACCTTC. This translates into CASRQRAKYGYTF.

The rearrangement joins TRBV11-2 to TRBJ2-5; possible D gene TRBD1, 5 bases. The closer fit of TRBJ2-7 to the DNA end suggests the J call may be wrong. The CDR3 is made up of 13 amino acids. Looked up from germline, CDR1 is SGHAT and CDR2 is FQNNGV. CDR3 sequence (DNA): TGTGCCAGCAGATCGGACAACACCTACGAGCAGTACTTC. Translated, it gives CASRSDNTYEQYF.